This T cell receptor (beta chain) was retrieved from a study of Graves' ophthalmopathy and Graves' hyperthyroidism. The CDR3 is made up of 16 amino acids. Trimming left V 4 bases short and J 0 bases short, with 12 bases between. The germline V gene has CDR1 SGHVS and CDR2 FQNEAQ. RNA transcripts provided the template for amplifying TCR beta CDR3 regions. The first-round RT-PCR employed HTBI primers together with the Qiagen OneStep RT-PCR kit. A multiplex PCR was then performed as the second round. One entry per CDR3 protein results from TCRdb running MiXCR on the multiplex PCR reads. Among almost 750,000 distinct CDR3 sequences, 40% were seen once, and the ten largest hold 44%.

This receptor was identified in an adult man with Graves' ophthalmopathy. V is TRBV7-8 and J is TRBJ2-2; possibly TRBD2 for D (6 bases). Sequencing was carried out using peripheral blood. The CDR3 nucleotides read TGTGCCAGCAGCTACGGGACGGGGGCGAACACCGGGGAGCTGTTTTTT. Translation: CASSYGTGANTGELFF. The variable domain in full, with the rest retrieved from reference TRBV7-8 and TRBJ2-2, is GAGVSQSPRYKVAKRGQDVALRCDPISGHVSLFWYQQALGQGPEFLTYFQNEAQLDKSGLPSDRFFAERPEGSVSTLKIQRTQQEDSAVYLCASSYGTGANTGELFFGEGSRLTVL.